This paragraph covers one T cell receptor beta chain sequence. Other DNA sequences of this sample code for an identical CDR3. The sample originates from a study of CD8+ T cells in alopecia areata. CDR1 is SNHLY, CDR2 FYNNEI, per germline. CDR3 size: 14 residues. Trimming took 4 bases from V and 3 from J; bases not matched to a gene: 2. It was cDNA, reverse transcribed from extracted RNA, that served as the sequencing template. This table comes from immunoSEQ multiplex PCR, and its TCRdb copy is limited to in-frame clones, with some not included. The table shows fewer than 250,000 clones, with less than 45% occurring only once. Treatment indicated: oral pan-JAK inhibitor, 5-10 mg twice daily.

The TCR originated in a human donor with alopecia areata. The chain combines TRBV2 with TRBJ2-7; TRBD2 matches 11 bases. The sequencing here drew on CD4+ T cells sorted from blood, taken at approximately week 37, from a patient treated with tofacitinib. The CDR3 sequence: CASSGLAGFYEQYF. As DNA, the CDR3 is TGTGCCAGCAGTGGACTAGCGGGATTCTACGAGCAGTACTTC.